Listed here are 19 T cell receptor beta chains from one sample, sequenced in a study of CD8+ T cells in alopecia areata. cDNA serving as the sequencing template came from extracted, reverse transcribed RNA. The protocol was immunoSEQ multiplex PCR, while the TCRdb copy is restricted to in-frame clones and leaves out a portion. Altogether around 120,000 clones are present, roughly two thirds being singletons, with the ten largest covering around 3%. Sample: CD4+ T cells sorted from blood. These TCRs come from a human donor in good health.

This chain connects TRBV5-4 to TRBJ1-1; 7 bases are shared with TRBD1. V shed 6 bases, J shed 11 bases, and the junction held 13 bases outside the gene matches. CDR3 length: 13 residues. CDR1 and CDR2 (germline): SGHNT, YYREEE (reference sequence). This CDR3 reads CASMNPGQRVAFF. CDR3 in DNA: TGTGCCAGCATGAATCCGGGACAGCGGGTTGCTTTCTTT.

This chain joins TRBV6-5 and TRBJ1-1; no definite D call. V gave up 0 bases and J gave up 6 bases, with 14 bases separating them. CDR1 and CDR2 from the germline V gene are MNHEY and SVGAGI. This CDR3 spans 15 amino acids. CDR3 nucleotides: TGTGCCAGCAGTTACTCGAGTGGCAGAACCTCTGAAGCTTTCTTT. Amino acids: CASSYSSGRTSEAFF.

Comments on this clone: Distinct nucleotide sequences in the sample also encode this CDR3. The chain joins TRBV6-5 to TRBJ2-7; TRBD2 matches 12 bases. This CDR3 is 14 amino acids long. With 5 bases clipped from V and 3 bases from J, the junction kept 2 bases outside the gene matches. Germline CDR1 and CDR2: MNHEY and SVGAGI. CDR3 nucleotides: TGTGCCAGCAGTCGGGGACTAGCGGGCTACGAGCAGTACTTC. Translating gives CASSRGLAGYEQYF.

This clone was counted a single time. This rearrangement joins TRBV4-1 to TRBJ2-7; D perhaps matches TRBD1 (5 bases). Trimming removed 6 bases from V and 4 bases from J, with 10 bases in between. Germline values: CDR1 MGHRA, CDR2 YSYEKL. This CDR3 is 12 amino acids long. The chain's CDR3 is CASRDTSYEQYF. The CDR3 DNA follows: TGCGCCAGCAGGGACACGAGTTACGAGCAGTACTTC.

Judged by abundance, this clone is medium-sized. The chain is built from TRBV7-9 and TRBJ2-2; D not resolved. CDR3 length equals 14 residues. Germline CDR1 is SEHNR and CDR2 is FQNEAQ (reference sequence). Trimming pared 5 bases from V and 3 bases from J, leaving 10 bases between. CDR3 nucleotide sequence: TGTGCCAGCAGCCAGGACCTTTACACCGGGGAGCTGTTTTTT. Its translation is CASSQDLYTGELFF.

The gene calls are TRBV28 and TRBJ1-4; 8 bases map to TRBD1. The CDR3 sequence is 12 residues long. In germline, CDR1 is MDHEN, CDR2 SYDVKM. The V segment lost 10 bases and the J segment 5 bases; nucleotides outside the gene matches: 3. The CDR3 bases are TGTGCCATCAGACAGGGGAATGAAAAACTGTTTTTT. Translated, it gives CAIRQGNEKLFF.

The V and J genes are TRBV7-2 and TRBJ2-5, with 8 bases aligning to TRBD2. The V and J ends lost 4 bases and 0 bases, in that order; junction bases with no gene match: 7. There are 16 residues in the CDR3. Germline CDR1 SGHTA, CDR2 FQGNSA. The CDR3 reads CASSSPPGGDQETQYF. CDR3 nucleotides: TGTGCCAGCAGCTCTCCCCCCGGGGGGGACCAAGAGACCCAGTACTTC.

V is TRBV7-9 and J is TRBJ1-6; unclear D gene. V was shortened by 5 bases and J by 6 bases, with 17 bases between the two germline ends. Germline values: CDR1 SEHNR, CDR2 FQNEAQ (reference sequence). The CDR3 covers 16 residues. As DNA, the CDR3 is TGTGCCAGCAGCCGTGTGGGAATGGGTTTTAATTCACCCCTCCACTTT. As protein: CASSRVGMGFNSPLHF.

This rearrangement joins TRBV5-4 to TRBJ2-5; no firm D call. V was pared by 7 bases and J by 0 bases, with 10 bases between. This CDR3 is built from 13 residues. Germline lookup yields CDR1 SGHNT and CDR2 YYREEE (reference sequence). The CDR3 region is CASHEQNQETQYF. For the CDR3, the DNA is TGTGCCAGCCACGAGCAGAACCAAGAGACCCAGTACTTC. The full variable domain, with the rest looked up from reference TRBV5-4 and TRBJ2-5, is ETGVTQSPTHLIKTRGQQVTLRCSSQSGHNTVSWYQQALGQGPQFIFQYYREEENGRGNFPPRFSGLQFPNYSSELNVNALELDDSALYLCASHEQNQETQYFGPGTRLLVL.

This clone has a count of ten or more. The chain couples TRBV29-1 to TRBJ2-3, with 10 bases identical to TRBD1. Unmatched junction bases numbered 3, after V lost 6 bases and J lost 3 bases. The CDR3 length is 13 residues. Germline V gene data show CDR1 as SQVTM and CDR2 as ANQGSEA. The CDR3 DNA sequence: TGCAGCGTGAGGGACAGGGGTACAGATACGCAGTATTTT. It codes for CSVRDRGTDTQYF.

V is TRBV30 and J is TRBJ2-1, with 9 bases fitting TRBD1. The V and J ends lost 7 bases and 7 bases, in that order; junction bases with no gene match: 14. The CDR3 extends over 15 amino acids. Per germline, CDR1 GTSNPN and CDR2 SVGIG (reference sequence). The DNA of the CDR3 is TGTGCCTCACAGCCGACAGGGGGAAAGGGGAATGAGCAGTTCTTC. Protein: CASQPTGGKGNEQFF.

The table lists this clone with a count of one. The J gene is TRBJ2-7, the V gene TRBV5-1, with D possibly matching TRBD1 (7 bases). The CDR3 consists of 14 residues. Deletions cut 4 bases from V and 3 bases from J, with 14 bases between. Per the germline V gene, CDR1 is SGHRS and CDR2 is YFSETQ. Here the CDR3 DNA reads TGCGCCAGCAGCAACCCAGGGGGAGGCTACGAGCAGTACTTC. This encodes CASSNPGGGYEQYF.

The count of this clone is one. This chain uses TRBV30 with TRBJ1-5, with TRBD1 matching over 7 bases. Germline trimming cut 5 bases from V and 4 bases from J; bases unmatched to any gene: 8. This CDR3 is 14 amino acids long. Germline CDR1 reads GTSNPN; CDR2 reads SVGIG (reference sequence). CDR3 nucleotide sequence: TGTGCCTGGGAAAGACAGGGCTCTAATCAGCCCCAGCATTTT. It codes for CAWERQGSNQPQHF.

The CDR3 sequence is CAISETGTYEQYF. For the CDR3, the DNA is TGTGCCATCAGTGAGACAGGGACCTACGAGCAGTACTTC. The chain is built from TRBV10-3 and TRBJ2-7, with D possibly matching TRBD1 (6 bases). V was trimmed by 2 bases and J by 2 bases, leaving 7 bases between them. Germline CDR1 and CDR2: ENHRY and SYGVKD. This CDR3 region has 13 residues.

The V gene is TRBV5-1, the J gene TRBJ2-6; D might be TRBD2 (5 bases). The V end lost 0 bases, the J end lost 1 base, and 8 bases lay between the germline ends. Germline loops: CDR1 SGHRS, CDR2 YFSETQ. The CDR3 contains 16 residues. The CDR3 loop reads CASSLDRGSGANVLTF. The CDR3 DNA reads as TGCGCCAGCAGCTTGGATCGGGGTTCTGGGGCCAACGTCCTGACTTTC. The whole variable domain, filled in from reference TRBV5-1 and TRBJ2-6, reads KAGVTQTPRYLIKTRGQQVTLSCSPISGHRSVSWYQQTPGQGLQFLFEYFSETQRNKGNFPGRFSGRQFSNSRSEMNVSTLELGDSALYLCASSLDRGSGANVLTFGAGSRLTVL.

V gene TRBV5-1 combines with J gene TRBJ1-1, with D unclear. CDR1 and CDR2 from the germline V gene are SGHRS and YFSETQ. The CDR3 sequence is 13 residues long. The ends were cut back, 3 bases at V and 0 bases at J, with 6 bases in the middle. CDR3 residues: CASSSYMNTEAFF. The DNA for the CDR3 is TGCGCCAGCAGCTCTTATATGAACACTGAAGCTTTCTTT.

As regards this clone: Other DNA sequences in the sample encode the same CDR3. V is TRBV7-9 and J is TRBJ2-7, with 7 bases fitting TRBD1. This CDR3 has 13 amino acids. V trimming: 2 bases; J trimming: 7 bases; junction bases outside the gene matches: 5. Germline-derived CDR1 and CDR2 are SEHNR and FQNEAQ (reference sequence). CDR3 sequence: CASSLTGVGEQYF. The DNA for the CDR3 is TGTGCCAGCAGCTTAACAGGGGTGGGGGAGCAGTACTTC.

This clone was found a few times. The rearrangement links TRBV30 to TRBJ1-2; possibly TRBD1 for D (6 bases). This CDR3 has 12 amino acids. Germline CDR1 reads GTSNPN; CDR2 reads SVGIG (reference sequence). Trimming took off 5 bases at V and 8 bases at J, with 15 bases between the two ends. The CDR3 coding sequence is TGTGCCTGGGAACTGGGGGCAGGCGGCTACACCTTC. Translated: CAWELGAGGYTF. Complete variable domain (other parts from reference TRBV30 and TRBJ1-2): SQTIHQWPATLVQPVGSPLSLECTVEGTSNPNLYWYRQAAGRGLQLLFYSVGIGQISSEVPQNLSASRPQDRQFILSSKKLLLSDSGFYLCAWELGAGGYTFGSGTRLTVV.

V and J are TRBV12-5 and TRBJ1-5, with a tentative D call TRBD1 (6 bases). The length of the CDR3 is 14 residues. V lost 5 bases and J 5 bases, leaving 13 bases between the germline ends. Germline V gene lookup returns CDR1 LGHNT and CDR2 FRNRAP. The CDR3 protein is CASGPGQNYQPQHF. The CDR3 DNA follows: TGTGCTAGTGGTCCCGGACAGAATTATCAGCCCCAGCATTTT.